The clone carrying this T cell receptor (beta chain) occurred a few times. No antigen is known for it. For TCR beta, libraries came from quantitative 5'-RACE with molecular barcodes. In TCRdb, the 5' RACE reads were re-called with MiXCR into one record per CDR3 protein. The sample lists some 800,000 distinct CDR3 sequences, about 11% occurring once. The CDR3 totals 15 residues. V shed 5 bases and J 0 bases; nucleotides not matched to a gene: 3. This entry is derived from a study of CD8 T cells in ankylosing spondylitis. General observations from the study: It was reported that disease-linked clones were significantly enriched in matched ankylosing spondylitis synovial fluid. A TCR beta motif of about 8 highly homologous variants seemed to mark ankylosing spondylitis blood. Existing reports had already noted some motif variants in reactive arthritis synovial fluid and blood.

The TCR originated in a male donor with ankylosing spondylitis. Sequences were obtained from blood, either unsorted or a sorted T cell fraction (not recorded which). This sequence joins TRBV12-3 or TRBV12-4 and TRBJ2-3; TRBD2 matches 9 bases. CDR3 sequence: CASSRLAASTDTQYF. CDR3 bases: TGTGCCAGCAGTCGACTAGCGGCGAGCACAGATACGCAGTATTTT.